This T cell receptor beta chain was sequenced in a study of regulatory T cells in long-lasting Graves disease. The CDR3 consists of 14 residues. Deletions cut 1 base from V and 4 bases from J, with 9 bases between. Sequencing libraries for TCR beta were prepared with iRepertoire HTBI primers and Arm-PCR of CDR3 regions. TCRdb re-called the multiplex PCR reads with MiXCR, one entry per CDR3 protein. Of roughly 440,000 distinct CDR3 sequences listed, less than 20% are singletons. Indicated time point: newly diagnosed GD, antithyroid drugs for less than 3 months. Following extraction of RNA from PBMCs, that RNA was used to make the TCR library. The sample holds many counts of this clonotype. This sample also belongs to another study, concerning T cells in Graves' hyperthyroidism and ophthalmopathy.

The rearrangement joins TRBV12-3 or TRBV12-4 to TRBJ2-3; maybe TRBD1 (6 bases). This receptor was taken from a woman aged 18-29 years with Graves disease. The starting material was peripheral blood mononuclear cells (PBMCs), obtained at new diagnosis, from a patient treated with antithyroid drugs. CDR3 sequence reads: CASSLVEGADTQYF. The CDR3 bases are TGTGCCAGCAGTTTAGTTGAGGGGGCAGATACGCAGTATTTT.